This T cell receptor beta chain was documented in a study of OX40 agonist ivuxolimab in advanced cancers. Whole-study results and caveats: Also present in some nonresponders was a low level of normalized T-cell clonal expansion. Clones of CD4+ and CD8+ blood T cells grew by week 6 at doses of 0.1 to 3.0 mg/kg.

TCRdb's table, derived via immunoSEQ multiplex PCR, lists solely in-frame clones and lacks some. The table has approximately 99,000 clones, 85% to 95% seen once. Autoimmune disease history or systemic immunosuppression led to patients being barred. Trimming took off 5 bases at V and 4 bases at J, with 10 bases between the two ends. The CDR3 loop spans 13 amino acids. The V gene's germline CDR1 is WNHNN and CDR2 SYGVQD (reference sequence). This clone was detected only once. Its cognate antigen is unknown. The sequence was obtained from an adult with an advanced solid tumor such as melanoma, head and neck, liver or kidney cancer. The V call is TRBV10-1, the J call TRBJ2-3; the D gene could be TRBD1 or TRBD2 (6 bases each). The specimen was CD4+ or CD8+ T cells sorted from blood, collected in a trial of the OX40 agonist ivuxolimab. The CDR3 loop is CASSRGGSDTQYF. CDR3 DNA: TGCGCCAGCAGTAGAGGGGGGTCAGATACGCAGTATTTT.